This record looks at one T cell receptor (beta chain) sequence and its context. Its binding antigen is unknown. No per-base quality is available; no much larger clone lies one base away. This record comes from a study of shared clonotypes between healthy human individuals (TCRdb year 2020). With regard to the full study: The cohort included a few men and two women between 18 and 49 years of age. Between about 0.8 and 9 billion PBMCs per donor were obtained by leukapheresis. The study deeply sequenced blood TCR repertoires of five healthy adults to estimate repertoire size and the extent of clonotype sharing between individuals. To increase sequencing depth and limit assay-specific biases, different laboratories used diverse techniques to prepare libraries and sequence TCR repertoires. For each donor, CD4 naive and CD4 memory were each run on three plates, CD8 naive on two plates, and CD8 memory on one plate. The paper as a whole reports these results and caveats: Naive subsets generally had larger estimated clonotype richness than memory subsets. Sampling was restricted to blood, and TCR repertoires in tissue are likely to differ from TCR repertoires in blood. About 5% of naive CD4, 3.5% of naive CD8, roughly 2.4% of memory CD4, and 0.35% to 0.4% of memory CD8 clonotypes were shared across a few donors. Because the study included a small number of donors, the genetic and exposure-history diversity represented was limited. Pairwise subsampling led to the expectation that sequencing depth would affect the degree of clonotype sharing among donors. Rarefaction of sorted-subset datasets indicated incomplete sequencing despite the large sequencing depth. Compared with non-shared clonotypes, the clonotypes found in all four sorted-subset donors had higher generation probabilities.

Using the deep immunoSEQ assay, TCR CDR3 regions were amplified from genomic DNA by multiplex PCR. For each cell subset, the extracted genomic DNA was distributed evenly across all wells of several immunoSEQ 96-well plates, and each plate served as one replicate. For sorted subsets, about 0.2 ug genomic DNA, equal to approximately 30,000 T cell genomes, was loaded into each replicate PCR. Purified libraries were quantified with a Qubit 3.0 fluorometer, sized on a Bioanalyzer 2100, and re-quantified with the KAPA Library Quantification kit. Each immunoSEQ 96-well plate was sequenced on its own single-read 150-cycle Illumina NextSeq 550 flow cell. From the authors' description of their analysis: Because only junctional sequences without quality scores were contained in the immunoSEQ output, filtering matching that applied to full-length reads could not be performed. To assign V/J genes and CDR3, sequences were annotated using PyIR, a Python wrapper for IgBLAST v1.9, with IMGT germline references. Reads were removed for weak V/J assignments (E-value above 1e-6), missing CDR3, stop codons, out-of-frame junctions, or ambiguous translated residues. V3J clonotypes were defined as sequences sharing the same inferred V gene, J gene, and CDR3 amino acid sequence. To compute the percentage overlap between repertoires, the number of shared unique clonotypes was divided by the size of the smaller repertoire. Repertoire richness was assessed with RTK rarefaction, the Chao1 estimator, and Recon v2.1 estimates of unobserved clonotypes. Generation probabilities were computed with OLGA for all TCRbeta clonotypes obtained by the gDNA method from several donors. TCRdb obtained this table from immuneACCESS and retained in-frame rearrangements with V and J assigned. These tables miss some clones; where compared with another copy, unresolved V genes account for less than half of the shortfall, and the remainder is unexplained. That table gives V, J and clone size, and the DNA gave D and trimming. The sample profile shows approximately 740,000 clones; about 92% of them were found once. The biggest ten clones account for approximately 25% of the sample.

The germline V gene (reference sequence) supplies CDR1 SEHNR and CDR2 FQNEAQ. Trimming costs V 5 bases and J 7 bases, and their ends lie 11 bases apart. From the cysteine through the phenylalanine, the CDR3 covers 13 amino acids. Just the 39-base CDR3 DNA is kept, in frame starting at base 1. CD8 naive samples were CD45RO-negative cells positively selected for CCR7, giving a CD45RA+CCR7+ population that excluded TemRA cells. Healthy HIV-negative adults with no recently reported acute infections or vaccinations were included as donors. All donors were Caucasian adults living in Nashville, Tennessee, USA. After blood collection by leukapheresis, PBMCs were isolated using Ficoll-Histopaque density gradient centrifugation and then cryopreserved in the vapor phase of liquid nitrogen. Purity and quantity of every magnetically sorted T cell population were checked by analytical flow cytometry. From each sorted fraction, genomic DNA was isolated and quantified by UV absorbance on a Nanodrop 2000c.

The sequence came from a man aged 30 to 45 in good health. The sequence joins TRBV7-9 to TRBJ2-2; a weak D assignment points to TRBD2 (5 bases agree). The sequencing input was naive CD8+ T cells sorted from blood. This specimen's cell subset or site label, interpreted: CD45RA+CCR7+. CDR3 sequence: CASSPGLGGELFF. At the DNA level, the sequence is TGTGCCAGCAGCCCAGGACTGGGCGGGGAGCTGTTTTTT.